Shown below are 21 T cell receptor beta chains from a single sample sequenced in a study of T cells after yellow fever vaccination. TCRdb redid the calling of the 5' RACE reads with MiXCR, one entry per CDR3 protein. The sample consists of hundreds of thousands of distinct CDR3 sequences, over 15% of them appearing once. This material consisted of PBMCs, taken before the yellow fever booster vaccination. These receptors all stem from a man between 18 and 35 years old who received the YFV17D yellow fever vaccine.

There are a few counts of this clonotype. The rearrangement joins TRBV4-1 to TRBJ2-7; 7 bases match TRBD2. V shed 0 bases and J 3 bases; nucleotides not matched to a gene: 8. CDR1 is MGHRA, CDR2 YSYEKL, per germline. The CDR3 spans 16 residues. In DNA, the CDR3 is TGCGCCAGCAGCCAAGATCTGGGGGACTATGGCTACGAGCAGTACTTC. Protein product: CASSQDLGDYGYEQYF.

This clonotype has ten or more counts. The chain recombines TRBV6-5 with TRBJ2-1; 11 nucleotides match TRBD2. Germline V gene sequence: CDR1 MNHEY, CDR2 SVGAGI. The V and J ends lost 2 bases and 6 bases, in that order; junction bases with no gene match: 21. The CDR3 contains 21 residues. CDR3 residues: CASSYKYSSGGPARMFNEQFF. The CDR3 nucleotides read TGTGCCAGCAGTTACAAGTATTCTAGCGGGGGGCCGGCCCGTATGTTCAATGAGCAGTTCTTC.

The rearrangement uses TRBV21-1 and TRBJ1-5. TRBV21-1 is deemed a pseudogene. The CDR3 length is 17 residues. The CDR3 here is CASSKWEGDYSNQPQHF. The CDR3 DNA follows: TGTGCCAGCAGCAAATGGGAGGGAGACTATAGCAATCAGCCCCAGCATTTT.

This chain uses TRBV6-4 with TRBJ1-1, with D perhaps TRBD1 (6 bases). Germline values: CDR1 MRHNA, CDR2 SNTAGT. V was trimmed by 6 bases and J by 5 bases, leaving 19 bases between them. The CDR3 length is 15 residues. In nucleotides, the CDR3 is TGTGCCAGCAGGGATTTAACAGGGTCGGGGACTGAAGCTTTCTTT. Its translation is CASRDLTGSGTEAFF.

This clonotype was detected only a few times. The chain is built from TRBV10-3 and TRBJ2-1; TRBD1 agrees at 8 bases. This CDR3 comprises 12 residues. Germline V gives CDR1 ENHRY, CDR2 SYGVKD. J was trimmed by 6 bases and V by 7 bases; bases with no gene match: 2. This chain's CDR3 is CAIIGQGNEQFF. The DNA for the CDR3 is TGTGCCATCATAGGACAGGGCAATGAGCAGTTCTTC.

This clonotype was picked up a small number of times. The V gene is TRBV5-1, the J gene TRBJ2-7; 7 bases align to TRBD1. The CDR3 is 14 amino acids. The J segment lost 5 bases and the V segment lost 4 bases, leaving 9 bases of the junction unmatched. Per germline, CDR1 SGHRS and CDR2 YFSETQ. The CDR3 protein is CASSTRTGANEQYF. The CDR3 DNA follows: TGCGCCAGCAGCACCCGGACAGGAGCTAACGAGCAGTACTTC.

V usage is TRBV6-5 and J usage is TRBJ2-7; TRBD1 matches at 8 bases. The junction had 7 bases not matched to a gene; V was cut back by 3 bases and J by 3 bases. Germline CDR1 reads MNHEY; CDR2 reads SVGAGI. The length of the CDR3 is 15 residues. CDR3 sequence (DNA): TGTGCCAGCAGTTATTCCAGGACAGGGAACTACGAGCAGTACTTC. Amino acid sequence: CASSYSRTGNYEQYF.

The CDR3 DNA sequence: TGTGCCAGCAGCCAGGTAGGGAGTTCGGACCAAGAGACCCAGTACTTC. Its translation is CASSQVGSSDQETQYF. The V and J genes are TRBV3-1 and TRBJ2-5, with D possibly TRBD2 on 5 matching bases. The V end lost 3 bases, the J end lost 0 bases, and 14 bases lay between the germline ends. CDR3 size: 16 residues. CDR1 and CDR2 from the germline V gene are LGHDT and YNNKEL (reference sequence).

The J gene is TRBJ1-1, the V gene TRBV4-1, with D hard to call. Trimming left V 0 bases short and J 6 bases short, with 14 bases between. The length of the CDR3 is 15 residues. The V gene's germline CDR1 is MGHRA and CDR2 YSYEKL. The CDR3, as DNA: TGCGCCAGCAGCCAAGATGGAGGTGGGTCGGCTGAAGCTTTCTTT. Translating it yields CASSQDGGGSAEAFF.

This rearrangement joins TRBV7-6 to TRBJ1-1; D not certain. This CDR3 contains 13 residues. V was shortened by 1 base and J by 8 bases, with 11 bases between the two germline ends. Germline V gene sequence: CDR1 SGHVS, CDR2 FNYEAQ. The CDR3 loop reads CASSLGSLGEAFF. The CDR3 DNA sequence: TGTGCCAGCAGCTTAGGGTCTTTAGGGGAAGCTTTCTTT. The full variable domain, with the rest looked up from reference TRBV7-6 and TRBJ1-1, is GAGVSQSPRYKVTKRGQDVALRCDPISGHVSLYWYRQALGQGPEFLTYFNYEAQQDKSGLPNDRFSAERPEGSISTLTIQRTEQRDSAMYRCASSLGSLGEAFFGQGTRLTVV.

The V gene is TRBV6-6, the J gene TRBJ2-2; 9 bases match TRBD1. V shed 6 bases and J 6 bases; nucleotides not matched to a gene: 8. CDR1 and CDR2 from the germline V gene are MNHNY and SVGAGI (reference sequence). The CDR3 covers 15 residues. The CDR3 sequence is CASSPGTGRAGELFF. In DNA form, the CDR3 reads TGTGCCAGCAGCCCAGGGACAGGGAGGGCCGGGGAGCTGTTTTTT.

The chain links TRBV4-3 to TRBJ2-7; no clear D. The CDR3 consists of 15 residues. Germline-derived CDR1 and CDR2 are LGHNA and YSLEER. V lost 4 bases and J 2 bases, leaving 15 bases between the germline ends. CDR3 amino acids: CASSPDSSMAYEQYF. The DNA for the CDR3 is TGCGCCAGCAGCCCCGACTCGAGCATGGCCTACGAGCAGTACTTC.

The chain employs TRBV3-1 and TRBJ2-1, with a weak D call TRBD1 (5 bases). The germline V gene has CDR1 LGHDT and CDR2 YNNKEL (reference sequence). The CDR3 runs to 14 residues. V was trimmed by 6 bases and J by 4 bases, leaving 13 bases between them. The DNA of the CDR3 is TGTGCCAGCAGAGACAATGACAGATACAATGAGCAGTTCTTC. Translating it yields CASRDNDRYNEQFF.

The chain joins TRBV20-1 to TRBJ1-1, with D perhaps TRBD1 (5 bases). The CDR3 has 14 residues. The V and J ends lost 5 bases and 4 bases respectively, with 17 bases between them. Per germline, CDR1 DFQATT and CDR2 SNEGSKA (reference sequence). CDR3 coding DNA: TGCAGTGCTGGACAAAAGACATCTAGCACTGAAGCTTTCTTT. As protein: CSAGQKTSSTEAFF.

The gene calls are TRBV4-3 and TRBJ2-7, with TRBD2 matching over 7 bases. V dropped 3 bases and J dropped 6; count of bases not matched to a gene: 8. This CDR3 spans 14 amino acids. Germline CDR1 reads LGHNA; CDR2 reads YSLEER. In DNA form, the CDR3 reads TGCGCCAGCAGCCAGGATTGGACTAGTCCCGAGCAGTACGTC. Translating it yields CASSQDWTSPEQYV.

The J gene is TRBJ2-3, the V gene TRBV29-1, with TRBD2 matching 10 bases. Trimming at V came to 1 base and at J to 2 bases, leaving 3 bases not matched to a gene. This CDR3 contains 15 residues. Germline V lookup: CDR1 SQVTM, CDR2 ANQGSEA. The CDR3 nucleotides read TGCAGCGTTGAAGGAGCGGGGGGGAACACAGATACGCAGTATTTT. Translated: CSVEGAGGNTDTQYF.

This clonotype was detected ten times or more. The chain joins TRBV29-1 to TRBJ1-2; D is perhaps TRBD1 (6 bases). The CDR3 loop spans 13 amino acids. Trimming cost V 3 bases and J 8 bases, with 16 bases left between them. The germline gives CDR1 SQVTM, CDR2 ANQGSEA. The CDR3 spells CSVDILGAVGYTF. In nucleotides, the CDR3 is TGCAGCGTTGACATTCTGGGGGCAGTCGGCTACACCTTC.

The chain joins TRBV5-8 to TRBJ2-5, with a weak D call TRBD1 (6 bases). Trimming cost V 7 bases and J 0 bases, with 10 bases left between them. The CDR3 extends over 13 amino acids. Germline assignment: CDR1 SGHTS and CDR2 YDEGEE. CDR3 amino acids: CASPQGYQETQYF. DNA for the CDR3: TGTGCCAGCCCCCAGGGGTACCAAGAGACCCAGTACTTC.

This chain links TRBV12-3 or TRBV12-4 with TRBJ2-3, with a weak D call TRBD2 (5 bases). The CDR3 spans 19 residues. V dropped 4 bases and J dropped 1 base, with 24 bases sitting between them. The CDR3 here is CASSSTTSPAEAGTDTQYF. The CDR3 DNA reads as TGTGCCAGCAGTTCCACTACCTCTCCAGCGGAGGCGGGCACAGATACGCAGTATTTT.

In nucleotides, the CDR3 is TGCGCCAGCAGCCGGACCAGGGGAGAATGGGAAGCTTTCTTT. Its translation: CASSRTRGEWEAFF. The chain couples TRBV5-1 to TRBJ1-1, with a tentative D call TRBD1 (6 bases). The germline gives CDR1 SGHRS, CDR2 YFSETQ. The CDR3 has 14 amino acids. V lost 4 bases and J lost 8, with 18 bases in between.

DNA for the CDR3: TGTGCCAGCAGCGTAGGGTCAGGGCCAGGACGAGATCAGCCCCAGCATTTT. Translation: CASSVGSGPGRDQPQHF. V and J are TRBV9 and TRBJ1-5, with D possibly being TRBD1 (5 bases). The V and J ends lost 0 bases and 5 bases respectively, with 18 bases between them. The CDR3 consists of 17 residues. CDR1 and CDR2 from the germline V gene are SGDLS and YYNGEE.